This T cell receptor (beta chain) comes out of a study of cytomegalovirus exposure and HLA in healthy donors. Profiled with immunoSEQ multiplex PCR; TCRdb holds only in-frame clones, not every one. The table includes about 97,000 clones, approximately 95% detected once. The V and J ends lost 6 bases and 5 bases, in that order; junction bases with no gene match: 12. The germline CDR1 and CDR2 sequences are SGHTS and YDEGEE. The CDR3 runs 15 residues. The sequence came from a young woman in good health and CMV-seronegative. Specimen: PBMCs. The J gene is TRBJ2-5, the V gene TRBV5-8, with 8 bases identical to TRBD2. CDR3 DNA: TGTGCCAGCATAACACCGGGACTAGTGCCGGAGACCCAGTACTTC. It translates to CASITPGLVPETQYF.